Sequencing of this T cell receptor (beta chain) was carried out in a study of blood T cells in healthy people across ages. Study in general: Roughly one uniquely barcoded beta molecule per two T cells was captured. Study results and limitations: Roughly linear age-related decline in beta diversity appeared, significant by age 40. Diversity was higher, and naive CD4+ cells more numerous, in long-lived donors than in aged donors.

A word on this clonotype: Its antigen remains unidentified.

With a J-beta primer mix and a sample-barcoded 5' primer, a second PCR ran about 6 to 11 cycles. Each cDNA molecule, via a template-switch adaptor with 12 random nucleotides, was tagged. TCRdb re-derived calls from the 5' RACE reads in MiXCR, one entry per CDR3 protein. The sample carries 750,000 to 950,000 distinct CDR3 sequences, roughly 50% recorded once. The receptor was derived from a man older than 75 in good health. The source material was blood.

The CDR3 bases are TGTGCCAGCAGCGAAGTCGGGGCTAGCTGGGAGACCCAGTACTTC. Residues: CASSEVGASWETQYF. This chain connects TRBV7-2 to TRBJ2-5; D tentatively fits TRBD1 or TRBD2 (5 bases each). Looked up from germline, CDR1 is SGHTA and CDR2 is FQGNSA. The CDR3 length is 15 residues. V was clipped by 5 bases and J by 5 bases, with 18 bases between them.